The T cell receptor (beta chain) described here comes from a study of cytomegalovirus exposure and HLA in healthy donors (dated by TCRdb to about 2017). About the investigation overall: In an earlier analysis of approximately 500 of the donors, 250 to 300 Gb of sequence data and just under 120 million unique TCR beta sequences from roughly 190 million T cells were reported. Roughly 310 gigabases of sequencing data and tens of millions of unique TCR sequences were included in an early release covering around 650 HLA-typed donors. Of the roughly 400 genotyped donors, less than 85% were placed in the genetic ancestry cluster associated with self-reported Caucasian donors. The aim of the study was to test whether cataloging public T cell receptors could identify signatures of past pathogen exposure. The T cell repertoires of around 730 subjects were profiled by immunosequencing and related to cytomegalovirus serostatus. Besides the first cohort of 500 to 700 subjects, a separate validation cohort made up of 120 different subjects was used. To predict cytomegalovirus infection status, the study brought together high-throughput TCR immunosequencing, statistical association of individual TCRs with disease status, and machine learning. In a later analysis, previously published TCR beta repertoires from some 640 donors were re-analyzed and high-resolution HLA genotyping was added so that TCR occurrence patterns could be studied. In the later analysis, no new phenotypic data were used to find candidate immune exposures; instead, reliance was placed on TCR beta sequences and their occurrence across donors. To decide whether each TCR beta V gene segment behaved as functional or pseudogenic, an earlier analysis of some 600 of the donors relied on high-throughput TCR beta sequencing. Donor age, sex, ethnicity and CMV serostatus were collected together with the repertoire data. A later genetic analysis took genome-wide SNP genotypes for about 65% of the roughly 670 donors and used that subset as a discovery cohort. Every repertoire in the discovery cohort had been generated on one and the same sequencing platform. Both class I and class II loci were covered by HLA typing, at four-digit resolution. The number of typed donors differed by locus: about 620-630 for A, B, C, DRB1 and DQB1; some 500 for DQA1; 600 to 610 for DPA1; and about 450 for DPB1. Four or five DR-DQ haplotypes were handled as single units for association and clustering because linkage in the cohort was strong. On average, around 240,000 unique TCR beta nucleotide sequences were sequenced per donor among 300 to 500 genotyped donors of the cohort, with around 19% of those sequences being non-productive.

Comment on this clone: Its antigen has not been determined. A junction end diverges from the germline sequence, so it may reflect a read error.

The cohort comprised some 700 healthy bone marrow donors. At the time of sampling, every cohort member was nominally healthy, though immune exposures that went unrecorded were likely present. CMV serostatus was recorded as positive for almost 300 and negative for about 50% of the 666 cohort members, whereas no CMV serostatus was recorded for the donor in question. A peripheral blood sample was provided by each donor, and peripheral blood mononuclear cells were used for TCR beta sequencing. The Qiagen DNeasy Blood Extraction Kit was used to extract genomic DNA from the blood cell samples. Study-wide conclusions, independent of this receptor: The classifier was reported to diagnose cytomegalovirus status with high specificity and sensitivity in both the original cohort and the validation cohort. The study listed 150 to 200 TCR beta chains as associated with cytomegalovirus. The earlier analysis of 587 of the donors excluded around 17 rarely observed V segments, including chromosome 9 orphons, because counts were too low. Roughly uniform sequencing depth across donors was assumed in presence/absence analyses, although this assumption may not hold. In a later analysis, the rate of TCR association differed among HLA loci, with DRB1 alleles having the most associated TCRs and HLA-C alleles having the fewest. A later genetic analysis reported fewer N-insertions in productive TCRs among donors in an Asian-associated ancestry cluster than the roughly 720-donor mean. When HLA alleles, especially DR and DQ, strongly co-occurred, attributing TCR associations to individual alleles was difficult. Because the 87-base-pair reads could not distinguish some IMGT-functional V segments, including TRBV6-2 and TRBV6-3, those segments were excluded. In an earlier analysis of some 640 of the donors, most TCR beta V segments were observed in productive rearrangements about 87% or about 30% of the time, broadly matching IMGT annotations. This cohort had only TCR beta chains sequenced, and the lack of alpha or paired-chain data limited which features could be detected. In a later analysis, some 17,000 TCR beta sequences were associated with specific HLA alleles at a false discovery rate of 0.05. A further reported finding was that TCR beta sequences accurately predicted the HLA-A and HLA-B alleles for most subjects in the first cohort. V-gene and J-gene trimming of TCR beta chains was associated with a missense DCLRE1C variant in a later genetic analysis, and the association was replicated in an independent cohort. Because some donors lacked HLA typing at each locus, the association tests relied only on the typed subset. In vitro tests confirmed that a few of the cytomegalovirus-associated TCR beta chains recognize cytomegalovirus antigens. A later analysis reported that several top co-occurrence clusters appeared linked to parvovirus B19, influenza, CMV and Epstein-Barr virus. Most CMV-associated TCR beta chains appeared to be HLA-restricted in a later analysis, and the HLA associations seemed to be driven largely by CMV exposure. Across donors, most TCR sequences were observed very rarely, whereas some public TCRs were present in many individuals. CMV serostatus was the only immune exposure information available for the cohort. It was suggested by the authors that the approach could potentially be generalized to other disease states and immunological phenotypes. A cluster of highly shared sequence variants was judged likely to represent a technical artifact of the sequencing pipeline. In a later analysis, HLA-associated TCR beta chains were found to be more clonally expanded and to have lower generation probabilities than equally common non-associated chains. Correlated functional status among segregating V segments might be attributable to linkage disequilibrium, but an unknown experimental factor could not be ruled out.

The germline V gene yields MDHEN for CDR1 and SYDVKM for CDR2. The CDR3 numbers 13 residues from cysteine through phenylalanine. Solely the CDR3 DNA is kept, with 39 bases framed from the first base. Preparation of the library involved the immunoSEQ multiplex PCR assay. The multiplex PCR relied on a mix of 60 forward primers for TCR Vbeta segments and 13 reverse primers for TCR Jbeta segments. Amplification of the CDR3 region of rearranged TCR beta genes was performed with a multiplex PCR assay on genomic DNA. The amplified TCR beta libraries were sequenced on the Illumina HiSeq System as 87-base-pair reads. As for the original processing: In a later analysis, tens of millions of unique TCR beta chains were counted across the approximately 640 repertoires, and around 11 million of these chains were shared by at least two donors. To remove PCR and sequencing errors, raw reads were error-corrected and collapsed into unique sequences using a nearest-neighbor algorithm that merged closely related sequences. To assign V, D and J gene segments, CDR3 sequences were aligned to IMGT reference sequences. For a sequence to be retained, a match of at least six nucleotides to both a V gene segment and a J gene segment was required. A rearrangement was called productive if the CDR3 had no stop codons and remained in frame with V and J, and every other rearrangement was called non-productive. CDR3 was defined by IMGT convention, running from the second conserved V-encoded cysteine to the conserved J-encoded phenylalanine. In an earlier analysis of around 600 of the donors, sequences lacking an unambiguous match to a single V gene segment were excluded. In an earlier analysis of approximately 550 of the donors, V segments were called functional above 56.7% productive rearrangements and were called segregating when the between-donor standard deviation exceeded 5%. A statistical classification framework was built to diagnose cytomegalovirus status from the catalog of TCR beta chain sequences. In a later analysis, V and J genes were assigned by comparing TCR nucleotide sequences against IMGT/GENE-DB human TR gene sequences. In a later analysis, CDR3 sequences and most-parsimonious VDJ recombination scenarios were assigned using the TCRdist pipeline. A later analysis defined each TCR beta chain by its CDR3 amino acid sequence plus V-gene family, and excluded reads lacking a unique V-gene family. A later analysis removed 592 highly shared, low-generation-probability nucleotide sequences to deal with suspected cross-contamination and a sequencing artifact. In a later analysis, a clonal expansion index was calculated for each public chain from normalized within-repertoire ranks of inferred template counts. In a later analysis, generation probabilities were computed with a VDJ recombination model fitted to out-of-frame rearrangements, and the resulting probabilities were checked against IGoR. In a later analysis, TCR-TCR, TCR-HLA and TCR-CMV co-occurrence was scored with hypergeometric tests, and a repertoire-size bias correction was applied to TCR pairs. A later analysis estimated false discovery rates by permuting HLA or CMV assignments 20 times. In a later analysis, co-occurring TCRs were grouped using DBSCAN, with TCRdist sequence similarity added in when clustering inside HLA-allele-positive subsets. For co-occurrence clustering, repertoires with fewer than 30,000 or more than 120,000 public chains were excluded, along with five repertoires with anomalous nucleotide sharing. In its TCRdb copy, this immuneACCESS table keeps in-frame sequences only and misses some clones. Where compared with another copy, unresolved V genes explain less than half of these, and the others have no known cause. Clonal size and the V and J genes are those of that table, whereas D and trimming came from the DNA. The sample includes 72,000 or so clones, with around 70% observed a single time. The top ten clones comprise over 10% of the sample.

In this chain, TRBV28 is recombined with TRBJ2-7, and perhaps TRBD1 as D gene, on 6 matching bases. This receptor was obtained from a human donor in good health. Sequencing was carried out using PBMCs. The nucleotide sequence is given as TGTGCCGGCAGAGACAGGACCTCCTACGAGCAGTACTTC. It specifies CAGRDRTSYEQYF.